This T cell receptor beta chain was retrieved from a study of Ad26.COV2.S vaccination and SARS-CoV-2 variants. Study as a whole: By the intramuscular route, Ad26.COV2.S was given once, or twice 56 days apart.

Study-wide findings and caveats: Substantial breadth was reportedly displayed by spike-specific CD8+ and CD4+ T cell responses after vaccination.

This clone has a handful of counts. Its antigen remains unknown. Data came from immunoSEQ multiplex PCR; TCRdb stores just in-frame clones and leaves some out. The sample records 500,000 or so clones, approximately 90% being singletons. CDR3 length: 15 residues. The germline V gene has CDR1 SGHTA and CDR2 FQGTGA. Between the trimmed V and J ends, which lost 5 bases and 6 bases, there was a span of 19 bases. Treatment given: around 19 received Ad26.COV2.S at low or high dose, single or two shots; several received placebo; per-sample allocation not given. Sampling was done on day 63 after the first vaccine or placebo injection. At a Boston site, the person donating was an adult of 18-55 years. The vaccine delivered Wuhan-strain SARS-CoV-2 spike through an Ad26 vector.

Specimen: peripheral blood, collected in a trial of Ad26.COV2.S vaccine versus placebo. The chain employs TRBV7-3 and TRBJ1-2; possibly TRBD1 for D (6 bases). The receptor was isolated from a person between 18 and 65 years old who received the Ad26.COV2.S COVID-19 vaccine or a placebo. CDR3 protein: CASSPQGTSVHGYTF. CDR3 DNA: TGTGCCAGCAGCCCACAGGGAACAAGCGTCCATGGCTACACCTTC.